The 9 T cell receptor beta chains below come from one sample, sequenced in a study of shared clonotypes between healthy human individuals. Measured with immunoSEQ multiplex PCR; TCRdb has only the in-frame clones, and not every one. This sample has hundreds of thousands of clones, with about 92% found just once. Naive CD8 cells, CD45RO-negative and positively selected for CCR7, excluded terminally differentiated effector memory CD45RA+ cells. Material for sequencing was naive CD8+ T cells sorted from blood. These receptors originate from a man aged 25-40 years in good health.

This chain uses TRBV6-5 with TRBJ1-2, with D possibly being TRBD1 (6 bases). Germline V gives CDR1 MNHEY, CDR2 SVGAGI. CDR3 length: 15 amino acids. Trimming shortened V by 9 bases and J by 4 bases, and 21 bases separated the two germline ends. The CDR3 bases are TGTGCCAGTACATACCTTACAGGGAGCCTCTATGGCTACACCTTC. Translation: CASTYLTGSLYGYTF.

This clone appeared once. Here the CDR3 reads CSVEGLASYEQYF. DNA of the CDR3: TGCAGCGTTGAGGGACTAGCGTCCTACGAGCAGTACTTC. This chain connects TRBV29-1 to TRBJ2-7; 10 bases fit TRBD2. The length of the CDR3 is 13 residues. Unmatched junction bases numbered 0, after V lost 3 bases and J lost 1 base. Germline V gene sequence: CDR1 SQVTM, CDR2 ANQGSEA.

As regards this clone: Other nucleotide sequences from this sample produce the same CDR3. The rearrangement links TRBV27 to TRBJ2-7, with 12 bases matching TRBD2. The CDR3 contains 14 residues. Germline loops: CDR1 MNHEY, CDR2 SMNVEV (reference sequence). V was clipped by 5 bases and J by 4 bases; unmatched bases: 3. The CDR3 sequence: CASSPGTSGYEQYF. CDR3 coding DNA: TGTGCCAGCAGTCCCGGGACTAGCGGGTACGAGCAGTACTTC.

V is TRBV4-1 and J is TRBJ2-3, with 9 bases identical to TRBD1. Germline V gene sequence: CDR1 MGHRA, CDR2 YSYEKL. The V gene end was trimmed by 3 bases and the J gene end by 2 bases; junction bases not matched to a gene: 6. This CDR3 has 16 residues. CDR3 coding DNA: TGCGCCAGCAGCCAGAGGGACAGGGTAACCACAGATACGCAGTATTTT. Residues: CASSQRDRVTTDTQYF.

V gene TRBV4-1 combines with J gene TRBJ2-7, with D possibly TRBD2 on 6 matching bases. Germline V gene sequence: CDR1 MGHRA, CDR2 YSYEKL. The CDR3 spans 16 residues. The V and J ends lost 0 bases and 0 bases respectively, with 12 bases between them. CDR3 in amino acids: CASSQEETSYSYEQYF. CDR3 in DNA: TGCGCCAGCAGCCAAGAGGAGACTAGTTACTCCTACGAGCAGTACTTC.

This clone was recorded only once. The chain couples TRBV7-9 to TRBJ2-7; 15 positions match TRBD2. The CDR3 consists of 17 residues. The J segment lost 2 bases and the V segment lost 5 bases, leaving 7 bases of the junction unmatched. Per germline, CDR1 SEHNR and CDR2 FQNEAQ (reference sequence). The CDR3 bases are TGTGCCAGCAGCCCCTCCGGGACTAGCGGGAGGACCTACGAGCAGTACTTC. It codes for CASSPSGTSGRTYEQYF.

The chain links TRBV28 to TRBJ2-1, with 12 bases lining up with TRBD2. Per germline, CDR1 MDHEN and CDR2 SYDVKM. J lost 2 bases, V lost 2 bases, and 1 base had no gene match. The CDR3 length is 16 residues. The CDR3 loop is CASSLLAGGTYNEQFF. DNA for the CDR3: TGTGCCAGCAGTTTACTAGCGGGAGGGACCTACAATGAGCAGTTCTTC. Together with reference TRBV28 and TRBJ2-1, the CDR3 gives the full variable domain: DVKVTQSSRYLVKRTGEKVFLECVQDMDHENMFWYRQDPGLGLRLIYFSYDVKMKEKGDIPEGYSVSREKKERFSLILESASTNQTSMYLCASSLLAGGTYNEQFFGPGTRLTVL.

The chain combines TRBV4-1 with TRBJ2-2; D is perhaps TRBD1 or TRBD2 (5 bases each). This CDR3 spans 15 amino acids. V lost 2 bases, J lost 5 bases, and 12 bases lay in between. The germline gives CDR1 MGHRA, CDR2 YSYEKL. The CDR3 nucleotides read TGCGCCAGCAGCCAACAGGGAAGCGGTACCGGGGAGCTGTTTTTT. Translated: CASSQQGSGTGELFF.

The DNA of the CDR3 is TGTGCCATCAGTACACTACAGGTGAACTCCTACGAGCAGTACTTC. Protein: CAISTLQVNSYEQYF. The V call is TRBV10-3, the J call TRBJ2-7; TRBD1 might be the D (5 bases). The CDR3 consists of 15 residues. V lost 5 bases and J 0 bases, leaving 14 bases between the germline ends. CDR1 is ENHRY and CDR2 is SYGVKD in the germline V gene.